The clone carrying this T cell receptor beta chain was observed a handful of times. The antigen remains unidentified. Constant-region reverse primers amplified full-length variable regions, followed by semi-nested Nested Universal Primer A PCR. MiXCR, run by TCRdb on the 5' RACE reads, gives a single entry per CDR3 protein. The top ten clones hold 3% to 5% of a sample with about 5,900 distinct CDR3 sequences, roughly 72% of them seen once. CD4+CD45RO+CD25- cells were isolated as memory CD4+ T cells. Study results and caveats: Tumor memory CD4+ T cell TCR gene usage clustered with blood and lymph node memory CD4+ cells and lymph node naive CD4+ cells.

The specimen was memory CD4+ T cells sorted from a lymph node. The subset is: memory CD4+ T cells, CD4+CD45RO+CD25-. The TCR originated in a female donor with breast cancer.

The CDR3 nucleotides read TGTGCCAGCAGCTTCCAACAGGGGGGTCTGTTCTTC. Translated: CASSFQQGGLFF. The chain employs TRBV7-9 and TRBJ2-1; 8 bases are a match to TRBD1. V shed 3 bases, J shed 15 bases, and the junction held 7 bases outside the gene matches. Looked up from germline, CDR1 is SEHNR and CDR2 is FQNEAQ (reference sequence). CDR3 length: 12 amino acids.